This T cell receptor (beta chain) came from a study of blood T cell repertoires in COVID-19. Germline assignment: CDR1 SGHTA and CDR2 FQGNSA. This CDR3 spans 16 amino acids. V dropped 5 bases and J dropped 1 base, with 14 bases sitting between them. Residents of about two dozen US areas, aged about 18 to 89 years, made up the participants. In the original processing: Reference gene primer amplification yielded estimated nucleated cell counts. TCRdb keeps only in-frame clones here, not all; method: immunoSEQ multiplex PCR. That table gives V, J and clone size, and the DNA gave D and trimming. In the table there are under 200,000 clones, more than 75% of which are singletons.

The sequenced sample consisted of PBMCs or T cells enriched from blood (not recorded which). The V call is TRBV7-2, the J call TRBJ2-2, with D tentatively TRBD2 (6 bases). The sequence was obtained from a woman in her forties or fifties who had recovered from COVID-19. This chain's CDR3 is CASSPRGFLNTGELFF. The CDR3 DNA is TGTGCCAGCAGCCCGCGGGGCTTTTTGAACACCGGGGAGCTGTTTTTT.